The 11 T cell receptor beta chains below come from one sample, sequenced in a study of T cells in Graves' hyperthyroidism and ophthalmopathy. Authors of the study amplified TCR beta CDR3 regions from RNA transcripts. TCR CDR3 underwent first-round RT-PCR with the HTBI primer set. MiXCR, applied by TCRdb to the multiplex PCR reads, yields one record per CDR3 protein. The sample consists of roughly 570,000 distinct CDR3 sequences, approximately 15% of them appearing once. Sequencing was performed on blood. These TCRs come from a woman aged 25 to 39 with Graves' hyperthyroidism.

In this sample, this clonotype turned up many times. This chain joins TRBV29-1 and TRBJ1-1, with 7 positions matching TRBD1. The CDR3 contains 13 residues. The junction had 5 bases not matched to a gene; V was cut back by 7 bases and J by 0 bases. Germline loops: CDR1 SQVTM, CDR2 ANQGSEA. The CDR3 sequence: CSETGSLNTEAFF. As DNA, the CDR3 is TGCAGCGAGACAGGGTCCCTGAACACTGAAGCTTTCTTT.

Written as DNA, the CDR3 is TGCGCCAGCAGCCTTCGGGTAGCGGGGACCACCGGGGAGCTGTTTTTT. This sequence encodes CASSLRVAGTTGELFF. This chain joins TRBV4-1 and TRBJ2-2; 8 nucleotides match TRBD2. V gave up 4 bases and J gave up 4 bases; unmatched junction bases: 8. CDR1 and CDR2 from the germline V gene are MGHRA and YSYEKL. This CDR3 contains 16 residues.

This clonotype was recorded many times. The chain combines TRBV11-2 with TRBJ2-3; 7 nucleotides agree with TRBD2. The CDR3 is 17 amino acids. The J segment lost 3 bases and the V segment lost 5 bases, leaving 14 bases of the junction unmatched. The germline CDR1 and CDR2 sequences are SGHAT and FQNNGV. CDR3 sequence reads: CASSGRGNGRRTDTQYF. The CDR3 DNA follows: TGTGCCAGCAGCGGAAGAGGGAACGGGAGGCGGACAGATACGCAGTATTTT.

This clonotype has a count of ten or more. The V gene is TRBV5-1, the J gene TRBJ2-4, with a weak D call TRBD1 (6 bases). This CDR3 region has 16 residues. The V gene lost 0 bases and the J gene lost 0 bases, with 10 bases spanning the gap. CDR1 SGHRS and CDR2 YFSETQ come from the germline V gene. CDR3 loop: CASSLEGRGAKNIQYF. The CDR3 DNA follows: TGCGCCAGCAGCTTGGAGGGCAGGGGAGCCAAAAACATTCAGTACTTC.

This clonotype has a count of ten or more. J is TRBJ1-3 and V is TRBV9; D ambiguous. The V end lost 1 base, the J end lost 3 bases, and 11 bases lay between the germline ends. Germline V gives CDR1 SGDLS, CDR2 YYNGEE. The CDR3 is 15 residues long. CDR3 sequence (DNA): TGTGCCAGCAGCGTATCTGGGTCTGGTGGAAACACCATATATTTT. Translated: CASSVSGSGGNTIYF.

In this sample, this clonotype turned up a few times. V gene TRBV20-1 combines with J gene TRBJ1-1, with a tentative D call TRBD1 (6 bases). Germline V gene lookup returns CDR1 DFQATT and CDR2 SNEGSKA (reference sequence). The V gene lost 3 bases and the J gene lost 7 bases, with 12 bases spanning the gap. The CDR3 contains 12 residues. The CDR3 DNA is TGCAGTGCTAGCCCGGGGGCGGTTGAAGCTTTCTTT. It yields the protein CSASPGAVEAFF.

This clonotype was observed at least ten times. The chain is built from TRBV2 and TRBJ2-4; a possible D gene is TRBD2 (6 bases). Germline CDR1 reads SNHLY; CDR2 reads FYNNEI. The CDR3 runs to 14 residues. Trimming cost V 8 bases and J 9 bases, with 20 bases left between them. The CDR3 DNA sequence: TGTGCCAGCGGCCCGCGGGACCCTCGAGTCATTCAGTACTTC. Its protein product is CASGPRDPRVIQYF.

The chain combines TRBV12-3 or TRBV12-4 with TRBJ1-5; no clear D. The CDR3 contains 12 residues. The germline V and J ends were trimmed by 7 bases and 6 bases, with 10 bases remaining between them. This chain's CDR3 is CASTRLGQPQHF. The CDR3 DNA sequence: TGTGCCAGCACGCGTTTGGGTCAGCCCCAGCATTTT.

This clonotype was detected only a few times. The V gene is TRBV6-1, the J gene TRBJ1-2; D gene unclear. This CDR3 has 12 amino acids. The V gene lost 2 bases and the J gene lost 3 bases, with 4 bases spanning the gap. Germline CDR1 MNHNS, CDR2 SASEGT. The CDR3 reads CASSENDYGYTF. The CDR3 DNA sequence: TGTGCCAGCAGTGAAAATGACTATGGCTACACCTTC.

This clonotype came up once. V gene TRBV27 combines with J gene TRBJ1-3; D is unresolved. The V and J ends lost 5 bases and 4 bases respectively, with 12 bases between them. This CDR3 comprises 14 residues. Germline CDR1 is MNHEY and CDR2 is SMNVEV (reference sequence). CDR3 nucleotides: TGTGCCAGCAGTGCCCGCGGTCGGGGAAACACCATATATTTT. Amino acids: CASSARGRGNTIYF.

This clonotype has ten or more counts. The V call is TRBV7-9, the J call TRBJ2-1, with 11 bases that match TRBD2. In germline, CDR1 is SEHNR, CDR2 FQNEAQ (reference sequence). Germline trimming cut 5 bases from V and 8 bases from J; bases unmatched to any gene: 5. The CDR3 covers 14 residues. The CDR3: CASSTTSGSYEQFF. In DNA, the CDR3 is TGTGCCAGCAGCACCACTAGCGGGAGTTATGAGCAGTTCTTC.